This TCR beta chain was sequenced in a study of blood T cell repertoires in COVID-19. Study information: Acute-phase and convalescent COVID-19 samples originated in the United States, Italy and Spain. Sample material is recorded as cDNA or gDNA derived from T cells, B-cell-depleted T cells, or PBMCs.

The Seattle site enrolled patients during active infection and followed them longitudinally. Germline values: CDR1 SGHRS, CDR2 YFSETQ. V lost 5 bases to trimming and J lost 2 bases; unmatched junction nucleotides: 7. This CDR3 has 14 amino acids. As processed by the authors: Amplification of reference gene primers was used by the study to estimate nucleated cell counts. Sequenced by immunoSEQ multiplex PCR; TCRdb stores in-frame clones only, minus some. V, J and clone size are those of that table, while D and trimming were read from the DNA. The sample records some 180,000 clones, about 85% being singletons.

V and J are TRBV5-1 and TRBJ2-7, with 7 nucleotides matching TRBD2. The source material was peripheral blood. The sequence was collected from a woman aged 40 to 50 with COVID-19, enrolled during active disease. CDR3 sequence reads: CASRRDYRPYEQYF. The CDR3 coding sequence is TGCGCCAGCAGAAGGGACTATCGGCCCTACGAGCAGTACTTC.